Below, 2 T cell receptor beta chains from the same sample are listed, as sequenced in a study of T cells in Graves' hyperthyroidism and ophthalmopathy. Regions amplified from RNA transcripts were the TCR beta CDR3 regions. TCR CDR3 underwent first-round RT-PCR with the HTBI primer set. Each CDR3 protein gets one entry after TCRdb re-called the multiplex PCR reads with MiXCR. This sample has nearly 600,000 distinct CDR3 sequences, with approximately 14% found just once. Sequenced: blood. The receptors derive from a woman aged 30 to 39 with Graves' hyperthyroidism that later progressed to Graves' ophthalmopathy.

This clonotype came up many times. The DNA of the CDR3 is TGTGCCAGCAGCTTCCTTGAGGGAACAGATACGCAGTATTTT. This gives the protein CASSFLEGTDTQYF. The chain is built from TRBV3-1 and TRBJ2-3; D perhaps matches TRBD2 (5 bases). Trimming shortened V by 5 bases and J by 3 bases, and 12 bases separated the two germline ends. Per the germline V gene, CDR1 is LGHDT and CDR2 is YNNKEL (reference sequence). This CDR3 is 14 amino acids long.

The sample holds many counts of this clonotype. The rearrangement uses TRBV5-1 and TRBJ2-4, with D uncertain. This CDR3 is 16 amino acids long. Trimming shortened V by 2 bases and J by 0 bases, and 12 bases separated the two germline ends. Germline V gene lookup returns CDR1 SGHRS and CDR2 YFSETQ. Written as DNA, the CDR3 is TGCGCCAGCAGCTTAGGCGACACAGTAGCCAAAAACATTCAGTACTTC. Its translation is CASSLGDTVAKNIQYF.